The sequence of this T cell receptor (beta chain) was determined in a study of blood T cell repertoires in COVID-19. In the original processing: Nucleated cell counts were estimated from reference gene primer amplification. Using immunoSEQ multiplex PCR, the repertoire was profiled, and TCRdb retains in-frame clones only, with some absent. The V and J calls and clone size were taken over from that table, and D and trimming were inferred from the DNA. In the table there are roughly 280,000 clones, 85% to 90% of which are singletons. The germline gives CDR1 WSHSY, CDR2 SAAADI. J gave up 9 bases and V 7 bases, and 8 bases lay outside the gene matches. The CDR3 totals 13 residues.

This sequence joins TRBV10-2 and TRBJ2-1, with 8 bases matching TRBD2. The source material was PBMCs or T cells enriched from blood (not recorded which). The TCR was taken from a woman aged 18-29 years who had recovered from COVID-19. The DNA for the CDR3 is TGCGCCAGCATCGGGGGGGCCGGAATTGAGCAGTTCTTC. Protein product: CASIGGAGIEQFF.